What follows is one TCR beta chain and its context. Its antigen is undetermined. The sample originates from a study of T cell repertoires in urothelial bladder cancer. Profiled with immunoSEQ multiplex PCR; TCRdb holds only in-frame clones, not every one. The sample records over 10,000 clones, 60% to 70% being singletons. Study-wide points: Median infiltrating lymphocyte percentage was around 2% in carcinoma specimens. Up to roughly 17% of carcinoma infiltrating lymphocytes belonged to one T-cell clone.

This TCR came from a human donor with urothelial carcinoma. Specimen: tumor-infiltrating cells from bladder cancer.

CDR3 loop: CASSIWGWDAAAGANVLTF. The CDR3 region has the DNA TGTGCCAGTAGTATCTGGGGGTGGGACGCGGCGGCTGGGGCCAACGTCCTGACTTTC. This rearrangement joins TRBV19 to TRBJ2-6; TRBD1 or TRBD2 may be the D gene (5 bases each). The germline V gene encodes CDR1 LNHDA and CDR2 SQIVND (reference sequence). Trimming took off 3 bases at V and 2 bases at J, with 20 bases between the two ends. CDR3 size: 19 residues.